These 23 T cell receptor beta chains originate from one sample sequenced in a study of control samples from healthy donors and cancer patients. Measured with immunoSEQ multiplex PCR; TCRdb has only the in-frame clones, and not every one. The data show 150,000 or so clones, roughly 93% seen once. Sequencing was carried out using blood. The receptors were sampled from a man between 18 and 35 years old in good health.

The V call is TRBV30, the J call TRBJ2-6; D not resolved. The V gene lost 2 bases and the J gene lost 0 bases, with 5 bases spanning the gap. The CDR3 loop spans 14 amino acids. Germline V gene sequence: CDR1 GTSNPN, CDR2 SVGIG (reference sequence). The CDR3 sequence is CAWSFGSGANVLTF. The DNA for the CDR3 is TGTGCCTGGAGTTTTGGCTCTGGGGCCAACGTCCTGACTTTC.

The rearrangement joins TRBV29-1 to TRBJ1-1, with D uncertain. This CDR3 is 11 amino acids long. Trimming took 5 bases from V and 11 from J, leaving 15 bases between them. Germline V gives CDR1 SQVTM, CDR2 ANQGSEA. The CDR3 sequence is CSVNSVTRAFF. The CDR3 DNA sequence: TGCAGCGTTAACAGCGTGACCCGGGCTTTCTTT.

The chain has TRBV3-1 (or the pseudogene TRBV3-2) and TRBJ1-1; D is unresolved. Germline V gene lookup returns CDR1 LGHDT and CDR2 YNNKEL (reference sequence). There are 13 residues in the CDR3. The V and J ends lost 0 bases and 11 bases respectively, with 13 bases between them. The CDR3 nucleotides read TGTGCCAGCAGCCAAGATACTCGCGCCGCGGCTTTCTTT. It codes for CASSQDTRAAAFF.

The rearrangement uses TRBV2 and TRBJ2-6; D may be TRBD1 (6 bases). V was shortened by 4 bases and J by 1 base, with 20 bases between the two germline ends. CDR3 length equals 19 residues. Germline-derived CDR1 and CDR2 are SNHLY and FYNNEI. Written as DNA, the CDR3 is TGTGCCAGCAGTGTACAGACGGCAGGGGACCTTTCTGGGGCCAACGTCCTGACTTTC. Translated: CASSVQTAGDLSGANVLTF. The variable domain in full, completed from reference TRBV2 and TRBJ2-6, reads EPEVTQTPSHQVTQMGQEVILRCVPISNHLYFYWYRQILGQKVEFLVSFYNNEISEKSEIFDDQFSVERPDGSNFTLKIRSTKLEDSAMYFCASSVQTAGDLSGANVLTFGAGSRLTVL.

The chain recombines TRBV5-1 with TRBJ1-2; D uncertain. V was trimmed by 4 bases and J by 7 bases, leaving 11 bases between them. Germline CDR1 and CDR2: SGHRS and YFSETQ. The CDR3 length is 12 residues. CDR3 sequence: CASSNDAFGYTF. CDR3 bases: TGCGCCAGCAGCAATGACGCTTTTGGCTACACCTTC.

The chain links TRBV19 to TRBJ1-4; the match to TRBD1 covers 7 bases. After removal of 4 bases from V and 7 bases from J, the junction contained 9 bases not matched to a gene. The CDR3 contains 15 residues. Germline CDR1 is LNHDA and CDR2 is SQIVND (reference sequence). The CDR3 is CASSTQGQPFEKLFF. CDR3 in DNA: TGTGCCAGTAGTACTCAGGGACAGCCTTTTGAAAAACTGTTTTTT.

The rearrangement uses TRBV18 and TRBJ2-3, with D perhaps assigned TRBD1 or TRBD2 (5 bases each). CDR1 and CDR2 from the germline V gene are KGHSH and LQKENI. With 0 bases removed from V and 1 base from J, the gap between germline ends came to 11 bases. There are 16 residues in the CDR3. This CDR3 reads CASSPPLGRGTDTQYF. CDR3 bases: TGTGCCAGCTCACCACCGCTGGGGCGGGGCACAGATACGCAGTATTTT. The full variable domain, its missing parts supplied by reference TRBV18 and TRBJ2-3, is NAGVMQNPRHLVRRRGQEARLRCSPMKGHSHVYWYRQLPEEGLKFMVYLQKENIIDESGMPKERFSAEFPKEGPSILRIQQVVRGDSAAYFCASSPPLGRGTDTQYFGPGTRLTVL.

The chain employs TRBV11-3 and TRBJ2-3, with 14 positions matching TRBD2. Germline loops: CDR1 SGHNT, CDR2 YENEEA. The CDR3 spans 19 residues. V lost 1 base and J lost 3; bases outside the gene matches: 9. CDR3: CASSLGLAGGLEWTDTQYF. In nucleotides, the CDR3 is TGTGCCAGCAGCTTAGGACTAGCGGGAGGGCTCGAATGGACAGATACGCAGTATTTT.

The genes are TRBV6-2 or TRBV6-3 and TRBJ2-1; 10 bases fit TRBD2. With 6 bases clipped from V and 13 bases from J, the junction kept 12 bases outside the gene matches. The CDR3 length is 14 residues. From germline, CDR1 is MNHEY and CDR2 SVGEGT. CDR3 amino acids: CASSPISGRRNQFF. The DNA for the CDR3 is TGTGCCAGCAGCCCTATTAGCGGGAGGAGGAATCAGTTCTTC.

The rearrangement uses TRBV27 and TRBJ1-2, with 7 nucleotides matching TRBD1. Germline lookup yields CDR1 MNHEY and CDR2 SMNVEV (reference sequence). V lost 3 bases, J lost 8 bases, and 6 bases stayed unmatched. CDR3 size: 13 residues. The CDR3 sequence: CASSFPSGGGYTF. CDR3 DNA: TGTGCCAGCAGTTTTCCCTCAGGGGGGGGCTACACCTTC.

CDR3 amino acids: CASSVQSGLAGGADTQYF. The CDR3, as DNA: TGTGCCAGCAGCGTCCAGTCGGGACTAGCGGGAGGGGCAGATACGCAGTATTTT. The genes are TRBV7-2 and TRBJ2-3; the match to TRBD2 covers 16 bases. The V and J ends lost 5 bases and 4 bases, in that order; junction bases with no gene match: 9. This CDR3 spans 18 amino acids. Germline V gives CDR1 SGHTA, CDR2 FQGNSA.

The chain couples TRBV7-3 to TRBJ2-3; D may be TRBD2 (6 bases). V was pared by 2 bases and J by 0 bases, with 18 bases between. Germline V gene data show CDR1 as SGHTA and CDR2 as FQGTGA. This CDR3 spans 18 amino acids. CDR3 residues: CASSLRGFRINSTDTQYF. The CDR3 nucleotides read TGTGCCAGCAGCTTACGGGGGTTTAGGATCAACAGCACAGATACGCAGTATTTT.

The chain uses TRBV2 and TRBJ1-6; D is undetermined. The V gene's germline CDR1 is SNHLY and CDR2 FYNNEI. The CDR3 has 16 amino acids. The V end was cut by 3 bases, the J end by 5 bases, with 14 bases between. In DNA, the CDR3 is TGTGCCAGCAGTGAGCGGGTAGCAGACAATAATTCACCCCTCCACTTT. This translates into CASSERVADNNSPLHF.

DNA for the CDR3: TGCGCCAGCAGCCAAGGCACAGGGGTGACTAATGAAAAACTGTTTTTT. It is translated as CASSQGTGVTNEKLFF. This chain joins TRBV4-3 and TRBJ1-4, with 7 bases fitting TRBD1. Germline V gene data show CDR1 as LGHNA and CDR2 as YSLEER. V was pared by 1 base and J by 2 bases, with 4 bases of the junction left unmatched. The CDR3 has 16 residues.

This clone appeared once. The CDR3 end shows no conserved phenylalanine or tryptophan, and so a read error is likely. It is unclear where the CDR3 begins or ends on the DNA, so no DNA is shown, and the CDR3 is as TCRdb lists it. The chain links TRBV27 to TRBJ1-5. Counting both end residues, the CDR3 totals 9 amino acids. Looked up from germline, CDR1 is MNHEY and CDR2 is SMNVEV (reference sequence). This chain's CDR3 is CASSLGGAG.

This sequence joins TRBV7-2 and TRBJ1-2, with a weak D call TRBD1 (5 bases). V was shortened by 3 bases and J by 7 bases, with 18 bases between the two germline ends. The CDR3 sequence is 15 residues long. Germline lookup yields CDR1 SGHTA and CDR2 FQGNSA. The CDR3 region is CASSFSAEPRGGYTF. CDR3 nucleotides: TGTGCCAGCAGCTTCTCGGCAGAGCCTAGGGGTGGCTACACCTTC.

This chain uses TRBV5-5 with TRBJ1-2; D may be TRBD1 (6 bases). V was trimmed by 0 bases and J by 2 bases, leaving 17 bases between them. CDR3 length: 17 residues. Germline CDR1 SGHKS, CDR2 YYEKEE (reference sequence). For the CDR3, the DNA is TGTGCCAGCAGCTTGGGTTTGGGGGCCGACTGGAACTATGGCTACACCTTC. Protein sequence: CASSLGLGADWNYGYTF.

The chain links TRBV19 to TRBJ1-1; possibly TRBD1 for D (6 bases). Germline CDR1 reads LNHDA; CDR2 reads SQIVND (reference sequence). V dropped 6 bases and J dropped 6 bases, with 14 bases sitting between them. The CDR3 extends over 13 amino acids. In DNA form, the CDR3 reads TGTGCCAGTAGCTTGGGAGGGGGGGCTGAAGCTTTCTTT. Translation: CASSLGGGAEAFF.

This chain links TRBV15 with TRBJ1-1; TRBD1 is a possible D gene (6 bases). The CDR3 sequence is 17 residues long. Germline V gene sequence: CDR1 LNHNV, CDR2 YYDKDF (reference sequence). V was pared by 3 bases and J by 4 bases, with 21 bases between. The CDR3 spells CATSSPTQGSRGTEAFF. CDR3 sequence (DNA): TGTGCCACCAGCAGCCCAACCCAGGGGTCGAGGGGCACTGAAGCTTTCTTT.

CDR3 residues: CASSQGLAGAVSPLHF. The CDR3 DNA sequence: TGTGCCAGCAGCCAAGGCCTCGCGGGGGCGGTATCACCCCTCCACTTT. This chain connects TRBV3-1 (or the pseudogene TRBV3-2) to TRBJ1-6, with a weak D call TRBD1 (6 bases). The length of the CDR3 is 16 residues. Germline values: CDR1 LGHDT, CDR2 YNNKEL (reference sequence). Trimming shortened V by 1 base and J by 10 bases, and 17 bases separated the two germline ends.

The chain is built from TRBV4-1 and TRBJ2-2; 7 bases align to TRBD1. After removal of 4 bases from V and 4 bases from J, the junction contained 15 bases not matched to a gene. The CDR3 length is 18 residues. CDR1 and CDR2 (germline): MGHRA, YSYEKL. CDR3 nucleotide sequence: TGCGCCAGCAGCCCGCTGCCCACAAGGACAGGAGTCACCGGGGAGCTGTTTTTT. Translated: CASSPLPTRTGVTGELFF.

The chain joins TRBV7-9 to TRBJ2-5; the D gene is possibly TRBD1 (6 bases). Trimming pared 1 base from V and 2 bases from J, leaving 11 bases between. The CDR3 has 15 amino acids. The germline V gene has CDR1 SEHNR and CDR2 FQNEAQ (reference sequence). CDR3 loop: CASSLGQGNQETQYF. The CDR3, as DNA: TGTGCCAGCAGCTTAGGCCAGGGGAATCAAGAGACCCAGTACTTC.

The rearrangement uses TRBV19 and TRBJ2-2, with D perhaps TRBD1 or TRBD2 (6 bases each). The V end was cut by 3 bases, the J end by 7 bases, with 18 bases between. Germline CDR1 and CDR2: LNHDA and SQIVND (reference sequence). The CDR3 consists of 16 residues. The CDR3 is CASSMLGGFVSGELFF. The CDR3 DNA reads as TGTGCCAGTAGTATGTTGGGGGGCTTCGTAAGCGGGGAGCTGTTTTTT.